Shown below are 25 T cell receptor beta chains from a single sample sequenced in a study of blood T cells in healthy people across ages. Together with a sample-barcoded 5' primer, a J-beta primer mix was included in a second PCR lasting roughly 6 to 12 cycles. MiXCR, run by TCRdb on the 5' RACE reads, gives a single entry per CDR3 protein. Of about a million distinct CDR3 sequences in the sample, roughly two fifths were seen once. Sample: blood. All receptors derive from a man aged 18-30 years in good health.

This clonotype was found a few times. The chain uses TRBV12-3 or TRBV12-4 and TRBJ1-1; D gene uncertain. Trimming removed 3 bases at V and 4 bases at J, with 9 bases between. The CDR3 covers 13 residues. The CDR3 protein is CASSFGRSTEAFF. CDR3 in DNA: TGTGCCAGCAGTTTCGGACGGAGCACTGAAGCTTTCTTT.

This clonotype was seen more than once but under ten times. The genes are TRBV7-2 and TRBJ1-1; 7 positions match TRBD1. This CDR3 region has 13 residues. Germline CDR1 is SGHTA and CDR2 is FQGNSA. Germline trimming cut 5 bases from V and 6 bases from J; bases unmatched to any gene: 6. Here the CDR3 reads CASSTGQRAEAFF. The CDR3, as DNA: TGTGCCAGCAGCACGGGACAGAGGGCTGAAGCTTTCTTT.

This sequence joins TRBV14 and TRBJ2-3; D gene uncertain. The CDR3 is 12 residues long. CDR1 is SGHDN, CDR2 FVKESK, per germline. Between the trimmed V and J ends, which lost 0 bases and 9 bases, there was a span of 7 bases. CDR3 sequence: CASSQDRITQYF. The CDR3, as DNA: TGTGCCAGCAGCCAAGATCGGATAACGCAGTATTTT.

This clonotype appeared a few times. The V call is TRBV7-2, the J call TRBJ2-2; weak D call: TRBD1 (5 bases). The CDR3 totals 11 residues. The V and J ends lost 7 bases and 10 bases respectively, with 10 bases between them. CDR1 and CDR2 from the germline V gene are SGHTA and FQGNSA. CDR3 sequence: CASIFGAELFF. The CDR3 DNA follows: TGTGCCAGCATCTTTGGGGCGGAGCTGTTTTTT.

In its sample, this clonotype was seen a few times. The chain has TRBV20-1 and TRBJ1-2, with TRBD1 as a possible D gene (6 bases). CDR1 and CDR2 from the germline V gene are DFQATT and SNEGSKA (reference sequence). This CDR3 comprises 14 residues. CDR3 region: CRPGGQGRDYGYTF. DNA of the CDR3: TGCAGGCCCGGGGGGCAGGGGCGAGACTATGGCTACACCTTC.

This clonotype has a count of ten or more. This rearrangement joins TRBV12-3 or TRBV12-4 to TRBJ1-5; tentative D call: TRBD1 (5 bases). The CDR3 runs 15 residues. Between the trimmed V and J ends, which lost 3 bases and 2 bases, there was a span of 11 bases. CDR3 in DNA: TGTGCCAGCAGTTTGAGGGGTAGCGGCAATCAGCCCCAGCATTTT. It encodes CASSLRGSGNQPQHF.

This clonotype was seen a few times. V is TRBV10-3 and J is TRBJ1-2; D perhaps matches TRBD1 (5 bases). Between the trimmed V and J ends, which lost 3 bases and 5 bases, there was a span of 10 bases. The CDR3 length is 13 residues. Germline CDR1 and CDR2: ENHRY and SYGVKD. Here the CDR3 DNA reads TGTGCCATCAGTGACAGGGTGTTTTATGGCTACACCTTC. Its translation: CAISDRVFYGYTF.

The DNA for the CDR3 is TGTGCCACCGGACGTTACAATCAGCCCCAGCATTTT. Translating it yields CATGRYNQPQHF. The chain carries TRBV6-2 or TRBV6-3 and TRBJ1-5; D uncertain. This CDR3 has 12 residues. V lost 10 bases to trimming and J lost 3 bases, with 10 bases between them. The germline V gene encodes CDR1 MNHEY and CDR2 SVGEGT.

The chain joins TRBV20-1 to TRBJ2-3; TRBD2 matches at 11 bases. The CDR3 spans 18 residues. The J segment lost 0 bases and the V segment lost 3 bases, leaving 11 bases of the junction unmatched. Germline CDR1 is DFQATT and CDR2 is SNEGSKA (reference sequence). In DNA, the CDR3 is TGCAGTGCTAGTACGCTAGCGGGGGGACAGTCTAGCACAGATACGCAGTATTTT. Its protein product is CSASTLAGGQSSTDTQYF.

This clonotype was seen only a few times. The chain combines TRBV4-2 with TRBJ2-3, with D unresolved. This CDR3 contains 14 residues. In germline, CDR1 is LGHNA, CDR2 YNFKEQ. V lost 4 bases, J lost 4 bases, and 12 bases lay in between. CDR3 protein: CASSPSQVPDTQYF. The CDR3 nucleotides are TGTGCCAGCAGCCCCTCTCAAGTCCCAGATACGCAGTATTTT.

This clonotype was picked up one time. CDR3 nucleotides: TGTGCCAGCAGCATGGGTCAATCCTACAATGAGCAGTACTTC. It is translated as CASSMGQSYNEQYF. The rearrangement joins TRBV11-1 to TRBJ2-1; no definite D call. The last part of the DNA fits TRBJ2-7 better; the J call may be wrong. This CDR3 contains 14 residues. Looked up from germline, CDR1 is SGHAT and CDR2 is FQDESV (reference sequence).

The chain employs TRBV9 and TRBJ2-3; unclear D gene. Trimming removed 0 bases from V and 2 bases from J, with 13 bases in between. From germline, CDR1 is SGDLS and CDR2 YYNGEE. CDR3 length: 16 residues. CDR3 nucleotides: TGTGCCAGCAGCGTAGCGTCTTTGGGCTCCACAGATACGCAGTATTTT. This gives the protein CASSVASLGSTDTQYF.

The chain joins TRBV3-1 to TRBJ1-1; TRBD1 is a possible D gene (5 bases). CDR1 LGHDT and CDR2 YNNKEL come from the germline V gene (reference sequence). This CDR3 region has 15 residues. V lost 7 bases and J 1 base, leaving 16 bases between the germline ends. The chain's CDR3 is CASTAFRQKNTEAFF. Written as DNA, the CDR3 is TGTGCCAGCACCGCGTTCCGACAGAAGAACACTGAAGCTTTCTTT. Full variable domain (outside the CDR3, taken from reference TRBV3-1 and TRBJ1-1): DTAVSQTPKYLVTQMGNDKSIKCEQNLGHDTMYWYKQDSKKFLKIMFSYNNKELIINETVPNRFSPKSPDKAHLNLHINSLELGDSAVYFCASTAFRQKNTEAFFGQGTRLTVV.

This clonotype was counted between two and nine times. Written as DNA, the CDR3 is TGTGCCATCAGTGAGCCAAACAGAATCACCCAGTACTTC. Its translation: CAISEPNRITQYF. This chain uses TRBV10-3 with TRBJ2-5; no reliable D call. Germline CDR1 ENHRY, CDR2 SYGVKD. The CDR3 totals 13 residues. Trimming removed 2 bases from V and 8 bases from J, with 12 bases in between.

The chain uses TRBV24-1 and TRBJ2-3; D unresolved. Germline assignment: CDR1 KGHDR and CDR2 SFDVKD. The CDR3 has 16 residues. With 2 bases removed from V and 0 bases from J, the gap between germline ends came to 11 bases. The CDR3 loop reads CATSDSGAASTDTQYF. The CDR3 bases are TGTGCCACCAGTGATTCAGGAGCCGCCAGCACAGATACGCAGTATTTT.

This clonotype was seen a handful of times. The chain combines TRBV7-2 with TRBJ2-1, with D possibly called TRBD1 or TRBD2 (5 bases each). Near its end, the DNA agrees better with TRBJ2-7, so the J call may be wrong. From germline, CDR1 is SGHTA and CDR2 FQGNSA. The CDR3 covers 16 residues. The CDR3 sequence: CASSHRGAGTYNEQYF. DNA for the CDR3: TGTGCCAGCAGCCATAGAGGGGCAGGAACCTACAATGAGCAGTACTTC.

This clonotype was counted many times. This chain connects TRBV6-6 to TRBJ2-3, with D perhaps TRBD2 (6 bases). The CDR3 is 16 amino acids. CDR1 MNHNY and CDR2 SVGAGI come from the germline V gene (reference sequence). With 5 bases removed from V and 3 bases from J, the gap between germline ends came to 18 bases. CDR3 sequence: CASSPLGGLRTDTQYF. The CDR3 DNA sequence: TGTGCCAGCAGTCCCCTTGGGGGACTTAGGACAGATACGCAGTATTTT.

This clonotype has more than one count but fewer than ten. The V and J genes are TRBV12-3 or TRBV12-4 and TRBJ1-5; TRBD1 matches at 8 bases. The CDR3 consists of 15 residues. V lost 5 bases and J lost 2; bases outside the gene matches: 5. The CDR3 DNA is TGTGCCAGCAGTCACAGGGGGGTGGGCAATCAGCCCCAGCATTTT. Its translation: CASSHRGVGNQPQHF.

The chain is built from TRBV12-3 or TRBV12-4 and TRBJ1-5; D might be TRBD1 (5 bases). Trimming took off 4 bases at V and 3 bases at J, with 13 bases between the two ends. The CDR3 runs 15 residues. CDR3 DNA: TGTGCCAGCAGTTCGGGGGTTACCTTCAATCAGCCCCAGCATTTT. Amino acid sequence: CASSSGVTFNQPQHF.

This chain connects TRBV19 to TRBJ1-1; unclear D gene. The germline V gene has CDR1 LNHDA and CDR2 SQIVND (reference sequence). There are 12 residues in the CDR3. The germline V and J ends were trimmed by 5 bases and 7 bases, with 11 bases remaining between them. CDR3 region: CASSLTDGEAFF. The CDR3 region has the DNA TGTGCCAGTAGTCTTACGGACGGTGAAGCTTTCTTT. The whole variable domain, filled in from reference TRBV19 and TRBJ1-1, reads DGGITQSPKYLFRKEGQNVTLSCEQNLNHDAMYWYRQDPGQGLRLIYYSQIVNDFQKGDIAEGYSVSREKKESFPLTVTSAQKNPTAFYLCASSLTDGEAFFGQGTRLTVV.

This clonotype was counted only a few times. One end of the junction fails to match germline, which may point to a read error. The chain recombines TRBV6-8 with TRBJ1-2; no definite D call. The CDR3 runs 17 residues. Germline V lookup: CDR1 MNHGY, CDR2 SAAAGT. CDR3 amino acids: CACSLRFRILTKEGYTF. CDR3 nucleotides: TGTGCCTGCAGTCTGCGCTTCAGGATCCTGACGAAAGAAGGCTACACCTTC.

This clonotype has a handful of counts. CDR3 nucleotides: TGCGCCAGCAGCTTGCGGGCCGCGGACGAGCAGTACTTC. Amino acid sequence: CASSLRAADEQYF. The chain employs TRBV5-1 and TRBJ2-7, with D unclear. The CDR3 length is 13 residues. V was pared by 1 base and J by 5 bases, with 10 bases between. Germline assignment: CDR1 SGHRS and CDR2 YFSETQ. Full variable domain (remainder filled in from reference TRBV5-1 and TRBJ2-7): KAGVTQTPRYLIKTRGQQVTLSCSPISGHRSVSWYQQTPGQGLQFLFEYFSETQRNKGNFPGRFSGRQFSNSRSEMNVSTLELGDSALYLCASSLRAADEQYFGPGTRLTVT.

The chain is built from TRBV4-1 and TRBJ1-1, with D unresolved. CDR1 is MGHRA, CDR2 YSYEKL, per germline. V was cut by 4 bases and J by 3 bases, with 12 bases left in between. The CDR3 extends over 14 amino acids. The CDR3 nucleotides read TGCGCCAGCAGCCCCTTTCGGGGAGACACTGAAGCTTTCTTT. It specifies CASSPFRGDTEAFF.

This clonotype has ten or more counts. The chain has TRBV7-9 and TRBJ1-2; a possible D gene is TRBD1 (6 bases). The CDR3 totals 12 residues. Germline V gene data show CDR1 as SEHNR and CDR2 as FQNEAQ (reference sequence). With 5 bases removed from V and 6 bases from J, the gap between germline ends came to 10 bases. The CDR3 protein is CASSETGDGYTF. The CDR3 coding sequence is TGTGCCAGCAGCGAGACAGGTGATGGCTACACCTTC. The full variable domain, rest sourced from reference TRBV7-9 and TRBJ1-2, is DTGVSQNPRHKITKRGQNVTFRCDPISEHNRLYWYRQTLGQGPEFLTYFQNEAQLEKSRLLSDRFSAERPKGSFSTLEIQRTEQGDSAMYLCASSETGDGYTFGSGTRLTVV.

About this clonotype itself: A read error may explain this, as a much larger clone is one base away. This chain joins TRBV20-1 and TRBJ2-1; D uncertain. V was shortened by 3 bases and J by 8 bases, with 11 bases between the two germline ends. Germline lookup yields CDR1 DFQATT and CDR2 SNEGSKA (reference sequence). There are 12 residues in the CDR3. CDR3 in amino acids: CSASKLIHEQFF. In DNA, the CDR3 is TGCAGTGCTAGCAAACTAATACATGAGCAGTTCTTC.